Listed here are 5 T cell receptor beta chains from one sample, sequenced in a study of OX40 agonist ivuxolimab in advanced cancers. The assay was immunoSEQ multiplex PCR, and TCRdb's table has in-frame clones only and misses some. The sample shows approximately 74,000 clones, approximately 82% of them seen only once. This specimen consisted of CD4+ or CD8+ T cells sorted from blood, obtained in a trial of the OX40 agonist ivuxolimab. The receptors derive from an adult with an advanced solid tumor such as melanoma, head and neck, liver or kidney cancer.

The rearrangement uses TRBV5-1 and TRBJ2-3; 10 bases are shared with TRBD2. The V gene's germline CDR1 is SGHRS and CDR2 YFSETQ. CDR3 length: 17 residues. Trimming took 0 bases from V and 0 from J; bases not matched to a gene: 4. The CDR3 is CASSLGGLAPSTDTQYF. CDR3 DNA: TGCGCCAGCAGCTTGGGGGGACTAGCGCCTAGCACAGATACGCAGTATTTT. The full variable domain, rest sourced from reference TRBV5-1 and TRBJ2-3, is KAGVTQTPRYLIKTRGQQVTLSCSPISGHRSVSWYQQTPGQGLQFLFEYFSETQRNKGNFPGRFSGRQFSNSRSEMNVSTLELGDSALYLCASSLGGLAPSTDTQYFGPGTRLTVL.

The chain uses TRBV7-3 and TRBJ2-1, with D possibly matching TRBD2 (6 bases). Deletions cut 5 bases from V and 7 bases from J, with 21 bases between. The CDR3 runs 16 residues. Germline values: CDR1 SGHTA, CDR2 FQGTGA. The CDR3 loop reads CASSLHRAGRTNEQFF. The CDR3 DNA sequence: TGTGCCAGCAGCCTACACCGGGCGGGGCGTACAAATGAGCAGTTCTTC.

The chain combines TRBV6-1 with TRBJ2-5, with D possibly being TRBD1 or TRBD2 (5 bases each). This CDR3 has 15 amino acids. Germline V gene sequence: CDR1 MNHNS, CDR2 SASEGT. Trimming shortened V by 6 bases and J by 1 base, and 15 bases separated the two germline ends. The CDR3: CASRRRHGGQETQYF. Here the CDR3 DNA reads TGTGCCAGCAGGCGTCGCCATGGGGGCCAAGAGACCCAGTACTTC.

V and J are TRBV10-3 and TRBJ1-1, with TRBD1 matching over 7 bases. Germline assignment: CDR1 ENHRY and CDR2 SYGVKD. The J segment lost 5 bases and the V segment lost 5 bases, leaving 11 bases of the junction unmatched. This CDR3 is 15 amino acids long. This chain's CDR3 is CAISPTRDRWTEAFF. The CDR3 DNA is TGTGCCATCAGTCCAACCAGGGACAGATGGACTGAAGCTTTCTTT.

The chain joins TRBV15 to TRBJ1-1; TRBD1 aligns across 8 bases. The CDR3 length is 14 residues. The V segment lost 2 bases and the J segment 4 bases; nucleotides outside the gene matches: 3. The germline V gene has CDR1 LNHNV and CDR2 YYDKDF (reference sequence). The CDR3 nucleotides read TGTGCCACCAGCAGAAACAGGGGGGGCACTGAAGCTTTCTTT. This encodes CATSRNRGGTEAFF.